This T cell receptor (beta chain) is drawn from a study of blood T cells in healthy people across ages. Regarding the study as a whole: Observed TCR beta diversity per million T cells went down as age went up. This fall followed a roughly linear course with age.

The V gene end was trimmed by 4 bases and the J gene end by 6 bases; junction bases not matched to a gene: 9. CDR3 size: 15 residues. The germline V gene encodes CDR1 SGHRS and CDR2 YFSETQ. It was with a sample-barcoded 5' primer and a J-beta primer mix that a second PCR of roughly 7 to 11 cycles was run. Sequencing yielded, for each sample, at least 3 million paired-end reads carrying CDR3. TCRdb re-analysed the 5' RACE reads in MiXCR, keeping a single row per CDR3 protein. The table shows 1.5 million or so distinct CDR3 sequences, with 42% occurring only once. There are a few counts of this clonotype. Its antigen remains unidentified.

The clonotype comes from a woman younger than 35 in good health. The V gene is TRBV5-1, the J gene TRBJ2-2, with 7 positions matching TRBD1. The sample consisted of blood. This CDR3 is CASSPTTGAPGELFF. In DNA, the CDR3 is TGCGCCAGCAGCCCCACCACAGGGGCGCCCGGGGAGCTGTTTTTT. The full variable domain, its missing parts supplied by reference TRBV5-1 and TRBJ2-2, is KAGVTQTPRYLIKTRGQQVTLSCSPISGHRSVSWYQQTPGQGLQFLFEYFSETQRNKGNFPGRFSGRQFSNSRSEMNVSTLELGDSALYLCASSPTTGAPGELFFGEGSRLTVL.